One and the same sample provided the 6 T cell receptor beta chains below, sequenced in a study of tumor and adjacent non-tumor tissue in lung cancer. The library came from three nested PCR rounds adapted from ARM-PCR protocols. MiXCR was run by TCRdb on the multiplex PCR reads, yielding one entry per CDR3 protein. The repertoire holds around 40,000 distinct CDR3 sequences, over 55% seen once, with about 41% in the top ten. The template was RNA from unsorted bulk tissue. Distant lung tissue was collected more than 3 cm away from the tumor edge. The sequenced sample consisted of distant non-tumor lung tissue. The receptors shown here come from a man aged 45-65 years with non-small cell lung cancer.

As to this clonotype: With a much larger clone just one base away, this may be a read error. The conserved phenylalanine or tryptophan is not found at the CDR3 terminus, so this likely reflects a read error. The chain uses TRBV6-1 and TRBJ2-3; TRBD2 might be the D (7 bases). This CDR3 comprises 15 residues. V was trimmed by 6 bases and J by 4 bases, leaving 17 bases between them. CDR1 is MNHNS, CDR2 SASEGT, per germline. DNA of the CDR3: TGTGCCAGCAGGCCTAGGGGGGGCCTTGCAGATACGCAGTATTCT. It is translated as CASRPRGGLADTQYS.

The DNA for the CDR3 is TGTGCCAGCACCCTCTTGGAGGGCGAGACCCAGTACTTC. It specifies CASTLLEGETQYF. J is TRBJ2-5 and V is TRBV6-5, with D possibly being TRBD2 (6 bases). The germline V and J ends were trimmed by 7 bases and 5 bases, with 14 bases remaining between them. Germline CDR1 MNHEY, CDR2 SVGAGI. The CDR3 consists of 13 residues.

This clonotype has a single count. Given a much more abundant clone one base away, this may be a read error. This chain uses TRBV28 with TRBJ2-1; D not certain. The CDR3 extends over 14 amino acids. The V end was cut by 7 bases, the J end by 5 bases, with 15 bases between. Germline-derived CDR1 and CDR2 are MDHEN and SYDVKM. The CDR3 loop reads CASTSVWGNNEQFF. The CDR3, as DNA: TGTGCCAGCACCTCCGTGTGGGGAAACAATGAGCAGTTCTTC.

The CDR3 bases are TGCGCCAGCTGCCGGGGGGACGGGGCGGTGGAGACTGAAGCTTTCTTT. Protein product: CASCRGDGAVETEAFF. The V call is TRBV4-1, the J call TRBJ1-1, with D tentatively TRBD1 (5 bases). The CDR3 is made up of 16 amino acids. Trimming stripped 8 bases from V and 5 bases from J, with 24 bases between. Germline-derived CDR1 and CDR2 are MGHRA and YSYEKL.

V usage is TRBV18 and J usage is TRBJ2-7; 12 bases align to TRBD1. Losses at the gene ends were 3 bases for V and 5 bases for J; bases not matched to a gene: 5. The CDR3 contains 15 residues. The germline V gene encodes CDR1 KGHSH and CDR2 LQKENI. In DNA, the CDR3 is TGTGCCAGCTCACCGCCGGGACAGGGGGCCCACGAGCAGTACTTC. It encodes CASSPPGQGAHEQYF.

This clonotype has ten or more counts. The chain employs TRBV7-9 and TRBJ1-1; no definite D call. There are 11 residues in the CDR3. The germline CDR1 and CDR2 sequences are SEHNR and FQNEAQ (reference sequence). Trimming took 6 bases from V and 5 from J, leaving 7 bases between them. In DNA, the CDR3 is TGTGCCAGCAGAAAGTGGACTGAAGCTTTCTTT. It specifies CASRKWTEAFF.